This record looks at one TCR beta chain sequence and its context. Per the study methods: Nucleated cell number was recorded as an estimate derived from reference gene primer amplification. The data were produced by immunoSEQ multiplex PCR, yet TCRdb's version contains in-frame clones alone and is incomplete. V, J and clone size derive from that table, while D and trimming were established from the DNA sequence. The sample yields 250,000 to 300,000 clones, around 80% seen once. The record originates from a study of blood T cell repertoires in COVID-19. Recruitment covered roughly 24 US areas and drew participants whose ages spanned roughly 18 to 89 years. Per the germline V gene, CDR1 is LGHDT and CDR2 is YNNKEL (reference sequence). Deletions cut 4 bases from V and 6 bases from J, with 13 bases between. The CDR3 totals 14 residues.

The specimen was PBMCs or T cells enriched from blood (not recorded which). The V gene is TRBV3-1 (or the pseudogene TRBV3-2), the J gene TRBJ1-5, with a weak D call TRBD1 (6 bases). The clonotype originates from a man in his forties who had been exposed to COVID-19. The CDR3 loop is CASSRGSGVQPQHF. CDR3 nucleotides: TGTGCCAGCAGCCGAGGCTCAGGGGTTCAGCCCCAGCATTTT.